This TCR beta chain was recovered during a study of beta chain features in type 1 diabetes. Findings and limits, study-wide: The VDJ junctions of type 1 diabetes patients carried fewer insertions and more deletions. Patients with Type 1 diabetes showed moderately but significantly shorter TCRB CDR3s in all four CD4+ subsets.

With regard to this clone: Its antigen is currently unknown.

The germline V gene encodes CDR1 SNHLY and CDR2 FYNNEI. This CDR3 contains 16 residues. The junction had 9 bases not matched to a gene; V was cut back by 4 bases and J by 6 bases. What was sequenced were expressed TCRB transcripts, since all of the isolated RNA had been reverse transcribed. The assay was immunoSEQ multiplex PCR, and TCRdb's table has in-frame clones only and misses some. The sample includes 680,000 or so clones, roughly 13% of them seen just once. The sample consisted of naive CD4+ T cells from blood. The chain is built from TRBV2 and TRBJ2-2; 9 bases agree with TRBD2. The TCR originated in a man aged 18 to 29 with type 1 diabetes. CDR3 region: CASSGYVSGGSGELFF. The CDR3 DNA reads TGTGCCAGCAGTGGCTATGTTAGCGGGGGCTCCGGGGAGCTGTTTTTT. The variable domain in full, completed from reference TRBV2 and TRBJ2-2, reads EPEVTQTPSHQVTQMGQEVILRCVPISNHLYFYWYRQILGQKVEFLVSFYNNEISEKSEIFDDQFSVERPDGSNFTLKIRSTKLEDSAMYFCASSGYVSGGSGELFFGEGSRLTVL.